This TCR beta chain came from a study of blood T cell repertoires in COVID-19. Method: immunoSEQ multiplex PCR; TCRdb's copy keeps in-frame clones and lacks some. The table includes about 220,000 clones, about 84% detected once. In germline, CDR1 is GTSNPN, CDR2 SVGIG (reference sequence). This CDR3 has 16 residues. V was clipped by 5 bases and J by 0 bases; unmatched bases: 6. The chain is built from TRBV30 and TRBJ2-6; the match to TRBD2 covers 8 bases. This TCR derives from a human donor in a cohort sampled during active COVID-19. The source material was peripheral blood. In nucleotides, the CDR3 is TGTGCCTGGGGGCGCGGGGGGCCCTCTGGGGCCAACGTCCTGACTTTC. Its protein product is CAWGRGGPSGANVLTF.